This record covers a single T cell receptor (beta chain). The repertoire was sequenced with immunoSEQ multiplex PCR; TCRdb's copy has only in-frame clones and lacks some. The data contain some 140,000 clones, 86% of them singletons. The sample originates from a study of cytomegalovirus exposure and HLA in healthy donors. CDR3 size: 15 residues. The germline V gene has CDR1 MGHDK and CDR2 SYGVNS. V trimming: 4 bases; J trimming: 6 bases; junction bases outside the gene matches: 9. The chain is built from TRBV25-1 and TRBJ2-1; 7 positions agree with TRBD1. The material sequenced was PBMCs. The origin of this receptor is a human donor in good health. The CDR3 reads CASSADREPGNEQFF. The CDR3 DNA follows: TGTGCCAGCAGTGCTGACAGGGAACCAGGCAATGAGCAGTTCTTC.